This T cell receptor (beta chain) was observed in a study of shared clonotypes between healthy human individuals. Method: immunoSEQ multiplex PCR; TCRdb's copy keeps in-frame clones and lacks some. The sample consists of more than 900,000 clones, 78% of them appearing once. Sequencing was done on a sample of memory CD4+ T cells from PBMCs. Subset noted: CD45RA-negative fraction. This clonotype originated in a young man in good health. Some clones in this sample may be carry-over from other donors' samples.

This chain's CDR3 is CSAHPPRFLTEAFF. CDR3 DNA sequence: TGCAGCGCACACCCCCCCAGGTTTCTAACTGAAGCTTTCTTT. V gene TRBV29-1 combines with J gene TRBJ1-1; D call uncertain. V lost 7 bases to trimming and J lost 5 bases, with 20 bases between them. The CDR3 loop spans 14 amino acids. Germline V gives CDR1 SQVTM, CDR2 ANQGSEA.